This T cell receptor (beta chain) was sequenced in a study of graft-versus-host responses after intestinal transplantation (dated by TCRdb to the early 2020s). In terms of the full investigation: Recipients received multivisceral, liver-intestinal, or isolated intestinal transplants. Every recipient was given anti-thymocyte globulin induction, then maintenance tacrolimus and steroids for around three years. After intestinal transplantation, graft-versus-host and host-versus-graft alloreactive T cell clones were followed in the graft, circulation and bone marrow using bulk TCR-beta CDR3 sequencing. Alloreactive clones were identified by sequencing pre-transplant mixed lymphocyte reaction products and comparing these products with unstimulated pre-transplant donor and recipient T cells. Of the approximately 24 intestinal transplant recipients enrolled in the cohort, one of whom was a retransplant, a few patients without pretransplant specimens were excluded. Donor T cell macrochimerism was defined as a peak of at least 4% donor T cells among recipient peripheral blood mononuclear cells. Rather than going through the commercial service, samples from a few later patients were sequenced in-house on an Illumina MiSeq and processed with MiXCR. Here is what the overall study found, with its caveats: GvH clones were detected in recipient bone marrow, and some of these GvH clones were observed earlier in ileal mucosa or blood, consistent with an intestinal mucosal origin. In the allografts of patients with donor T cell macrochimerism, GvH to HvG T cell clonal ratios were high. The conclusions were limited by the relatively low number and heterogeneity of the intestinal transplant patients. Peak levels of circulating GvH clones were associated with declines in HvG clones early after transplant.

Read against the paper, the sample's time point label means: cells obtained before transplantation from donor or recipient. CD3+CD4+ and CD3+CD8+ populations were FACS-sorted from unstimulated pre-transplant donor and recipient cells taken from spleen or lymph nodes. Reading from cysteine to phenylalanine, the CDR3 counts 15 amino acids. Only the CDR3 region is kept as DNA, spanning 45 bases read in frame from base 1. CDR1 MNHNS and CDR2 SASEGT are derived from the germline V gene. Relative to germline, V is missing 6 bases and J is missing 7 bases, with 6 bases of the junction outside any gene match. In the case of this clone: Its antigen remains unidentified. One base away there is no much larger clone; base qualities are not given.

Library preparation used the immunoSEQ multiplex PCR assay. For most patients, genomic DNA was isolated with the Qiagen DNeasy Blood and Tissue Kit and sent frozen to Adaptive Biotechnologies for TCR sequencing. Adaptive Biotechnologies carried out high-throughput TCR-beta CDR3 sequencing of genomic DNA for most patients. For the original study's pipeline: TCR sequencing data were retrieved from Adaptive's ImmunoSEQ software for 15 to 20 patients, whereas three other patients were processed with MiXCR and VDJtools. To correct CD4 versus CD8 sorting errors, sequences present in both subsets at a frequency ratio below 5:1 were removed. CDR3 nucleotide sequences shared between donor and recipient were removed because the origin of such sequences could not be assigned. To count as alloreactive, a clone needed at least 2-fold expansion over unstimulated cells and a minimum CFSE-low frequency of 0.002% (template counts) or 0.001% (read counts). Clones were considered mappable if detected in sequenced pre-transplant spleen, lymph node, or MLR CFSE-low populations of the donor or recipient. Cumulative frequency of alloreactive clones was calculated as a percentage of all sequences weighted by copy number. TCRdb's version of the immuneACCESS table is confined to in-frame rearrangements and falls short of the full clone set. An unresolved V gene accounts for under half of the shortfall where checked; the remainder is of unknown origin. That table gives V, J and clone size, and the DNA gave D and trimming. This sample has more than 60,000 clones in its table, and around 91% of those were observed once. The top ten hold approximately 1.2% of the sample.

The chain is made from TRBV6-1 and TRBJ2-2; the junction holds 12 bases that match TRBD1. The sequencing here drew on unstimulated CD8+ T cells sorted from spleen or lymph node cells, taken before intestinal transplant. This clonotype was sampled from a human donor who received an intestinal transplant. The DNA sequence is given as TGTGCCAGCAGGGAGGGACAGGGGGCAAACGGGGAGCTGTTTTTT. Protein translation: CASREGQGANGELFF.